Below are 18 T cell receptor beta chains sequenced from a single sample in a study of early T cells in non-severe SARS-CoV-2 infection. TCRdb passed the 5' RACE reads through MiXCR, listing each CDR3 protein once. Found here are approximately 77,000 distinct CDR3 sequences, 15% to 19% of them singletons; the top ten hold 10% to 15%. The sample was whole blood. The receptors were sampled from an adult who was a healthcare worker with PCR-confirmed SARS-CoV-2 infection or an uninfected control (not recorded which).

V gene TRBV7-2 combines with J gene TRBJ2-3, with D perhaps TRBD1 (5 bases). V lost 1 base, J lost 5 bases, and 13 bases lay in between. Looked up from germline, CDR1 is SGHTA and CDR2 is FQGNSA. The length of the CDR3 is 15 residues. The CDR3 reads CASSLVARVRDTQYF. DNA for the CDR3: TGTGCCAGCAGCTTAGTGGCCAGGGTGAGAGATACGCAGTATTTT. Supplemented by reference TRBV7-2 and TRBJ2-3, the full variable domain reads GAGVSQSPSNKVTEKGKDVELRCDPISGHTALYWYRQSLGQGLEFLIYFQGNSAPDKSGLPSDRFSAERTGGSVSTLTIQRTQQEDSAVYLCASSLVARVRDTQYFGPGTRLTVL.

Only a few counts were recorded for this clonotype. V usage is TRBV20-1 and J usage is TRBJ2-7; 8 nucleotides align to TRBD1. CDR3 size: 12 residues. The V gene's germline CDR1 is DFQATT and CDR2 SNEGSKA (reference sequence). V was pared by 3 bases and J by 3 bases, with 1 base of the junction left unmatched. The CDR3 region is CSARDRVYEQYF. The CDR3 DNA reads TGCAGTGCTAGGGACAGGGTCTACGAGCAGTACTTC.

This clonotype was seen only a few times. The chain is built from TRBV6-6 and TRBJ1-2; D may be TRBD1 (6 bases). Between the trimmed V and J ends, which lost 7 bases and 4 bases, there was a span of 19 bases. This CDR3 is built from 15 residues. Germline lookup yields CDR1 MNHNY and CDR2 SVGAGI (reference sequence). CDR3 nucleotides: TGTGCCAGCACCGTCGGGACTACAGGGTCCTATGGCTACACCTTC. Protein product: CASTVGTTGSYGYTF.

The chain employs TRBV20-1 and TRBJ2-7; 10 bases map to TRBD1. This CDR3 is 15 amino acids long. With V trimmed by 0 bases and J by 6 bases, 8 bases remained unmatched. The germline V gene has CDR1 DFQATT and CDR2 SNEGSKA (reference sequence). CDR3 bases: TGCAGTGCTAGAGATCTGGGGGACAGGGGACGCGAGCAGTACTTC. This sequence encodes CSARDLGDRGREQYF.

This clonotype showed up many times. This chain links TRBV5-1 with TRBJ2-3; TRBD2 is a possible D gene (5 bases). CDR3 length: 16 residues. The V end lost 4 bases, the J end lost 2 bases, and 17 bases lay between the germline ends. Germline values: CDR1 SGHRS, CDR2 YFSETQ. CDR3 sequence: CASSTPIGLFTDTQYF. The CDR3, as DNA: TGCGCCAGCAGCACGCCGATTGGACTGTTCACAGATACGCAGTATTTT. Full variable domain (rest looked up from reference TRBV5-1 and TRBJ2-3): KAGVTQTPRYLIKTRGQQVTLSCSPISGHRSVSWYQQTPGQGLQFLFEYFSETQRNKGNFPGRFSGRQFSNSRSEMNVSTLELGDSALYLCASSTPIGLFTDTQYFGPGTRLTVL.

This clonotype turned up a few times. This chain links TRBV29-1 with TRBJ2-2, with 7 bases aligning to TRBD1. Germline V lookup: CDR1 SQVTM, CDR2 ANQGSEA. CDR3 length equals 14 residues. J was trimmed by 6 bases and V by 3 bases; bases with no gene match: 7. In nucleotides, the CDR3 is TGCAGCGTTGACAGGACAGGCGTAGCCGGGGAGCTGTTTTTT. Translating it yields CSVDRTGVAGELFF.

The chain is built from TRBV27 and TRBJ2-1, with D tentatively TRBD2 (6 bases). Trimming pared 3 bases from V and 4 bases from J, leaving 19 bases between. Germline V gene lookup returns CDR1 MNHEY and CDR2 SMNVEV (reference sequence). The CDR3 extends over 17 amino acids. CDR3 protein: CASSLRGWERTYNEQFF. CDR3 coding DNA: TGTGCCAGCAGTTTGCGGGGATGGGAGCGAACTTACAATGAGCAGTTCTTC.

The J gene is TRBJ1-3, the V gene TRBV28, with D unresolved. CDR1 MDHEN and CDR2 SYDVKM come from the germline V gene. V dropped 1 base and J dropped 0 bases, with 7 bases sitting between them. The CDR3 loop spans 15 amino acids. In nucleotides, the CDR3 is TGTGCCAGCAGTTTATTGGCGTCCTCTGGAAACACCATATATTTT. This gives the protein CASSLLASSGNTIYF.

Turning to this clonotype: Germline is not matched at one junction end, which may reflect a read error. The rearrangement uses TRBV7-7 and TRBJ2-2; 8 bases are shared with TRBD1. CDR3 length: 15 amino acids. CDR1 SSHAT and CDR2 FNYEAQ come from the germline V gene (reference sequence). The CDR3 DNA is TGTGCTAGCAGCCCGGGCAGGGGGCAGGTCGGGGAGCTGTTTTTT. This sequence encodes CASSPGRGQVGELFF.

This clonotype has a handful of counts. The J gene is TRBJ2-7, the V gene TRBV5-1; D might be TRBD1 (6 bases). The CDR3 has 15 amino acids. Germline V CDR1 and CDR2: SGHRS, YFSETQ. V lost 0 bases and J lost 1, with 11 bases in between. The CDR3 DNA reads TGCGCCAGCAGCTTGGAGGGACAAGCTTCCTACGAGCAGTACTTC. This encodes CASSLEGQASYEQYF.

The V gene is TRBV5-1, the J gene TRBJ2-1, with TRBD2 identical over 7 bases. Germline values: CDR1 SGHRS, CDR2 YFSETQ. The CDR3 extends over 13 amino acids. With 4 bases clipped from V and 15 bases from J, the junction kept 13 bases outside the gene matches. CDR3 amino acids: CASSKRDSLSLFF. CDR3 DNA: TGCGCCAGCAGCAAGCGGGACTCCCTCAGTTTGTTCTTC.

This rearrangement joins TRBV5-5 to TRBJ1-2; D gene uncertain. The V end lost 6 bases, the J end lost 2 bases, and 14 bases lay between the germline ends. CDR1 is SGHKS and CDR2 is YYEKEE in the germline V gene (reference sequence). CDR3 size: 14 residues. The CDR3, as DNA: TGTGCCAGCACCCCAGCCGGGCAGAACTATGGCTACACCTTC. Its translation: CASTPAGQNYGYTF.

The CDR3 nucleotides read TGTGCCAGCAGTTTATTCGGGCAGGGCCTAACCCAGTACTTC. Its translation is CASSLFGQGLTQYF. This sequence joins TRBV28 and TRBJ2-5; a possible D gene is TRBD1 (5 bases). The germline V and J ends were trimmed by 1 base and 8 bases, with 14 bases remaining between them. This CDR3 is 14 amino acids long. Germline assignment: CDR1 MDHEN and CDR2 SYDVKM.

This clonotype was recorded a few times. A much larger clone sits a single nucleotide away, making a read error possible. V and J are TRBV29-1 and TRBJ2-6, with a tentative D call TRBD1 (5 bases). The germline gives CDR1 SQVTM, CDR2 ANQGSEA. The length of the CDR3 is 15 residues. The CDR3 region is CSVESEDSGANVLIF. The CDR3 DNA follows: TGCAGCGTTGAAAGTGAAGACTCTGGGGCCAACGTCCTGATTTTC.

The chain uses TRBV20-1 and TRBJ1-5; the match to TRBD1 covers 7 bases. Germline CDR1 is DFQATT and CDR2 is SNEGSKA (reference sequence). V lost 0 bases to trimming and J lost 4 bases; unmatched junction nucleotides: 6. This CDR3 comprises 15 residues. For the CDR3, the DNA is TGCAGTGCTAGAGAGGGGACAGCTCATAATCAGCCCCAGCATTTT. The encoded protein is CSAREGTAHNQPQHF.

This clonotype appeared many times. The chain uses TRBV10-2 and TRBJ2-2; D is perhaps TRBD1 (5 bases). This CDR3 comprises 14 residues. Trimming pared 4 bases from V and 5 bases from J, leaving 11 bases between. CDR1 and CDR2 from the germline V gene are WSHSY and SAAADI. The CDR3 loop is CASSGPRGTGELFF. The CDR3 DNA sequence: TGCGCCAGCAGTGGTCCAAGGGGAACCGGGGAGCTGTTTTTT.

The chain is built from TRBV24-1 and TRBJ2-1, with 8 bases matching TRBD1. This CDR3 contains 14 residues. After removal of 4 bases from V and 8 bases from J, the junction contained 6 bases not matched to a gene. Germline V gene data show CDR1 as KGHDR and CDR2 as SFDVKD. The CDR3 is CATSDWTGKDEQFF. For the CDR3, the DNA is TGTGCCACCAGTGACTGGACAGGGAAGGATGAGCAGTTCTTC.

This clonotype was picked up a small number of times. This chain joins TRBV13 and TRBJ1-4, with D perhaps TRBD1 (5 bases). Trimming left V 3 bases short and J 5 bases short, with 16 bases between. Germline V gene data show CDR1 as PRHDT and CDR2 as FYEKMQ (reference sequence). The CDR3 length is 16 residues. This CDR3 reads CASSLYGGDLNEKLFF. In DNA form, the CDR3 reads TGTGCCAGCAGCTTGTATGGGGGTGACCTCAATGAAAAACTGTTTTTT.